These T cell receptor beta chains were read from a single sample in a study of blood T cell repertoires in COVID-19. Here immunoSEQ multiplex PCR was the method, and the copy in TCRdb shows in-frame clones only, minus some. The repertoire includes 250,000 to 300,000 clones, about 88% of them detected once, and 2% to 2.5% sits in the top ten. Sequenced: PBMCs or T cells enriched from blood (not recorded which). The receptors were sampled from a woman aged 55-70 years in a cohort exposed to, infected with or recovered from COVID-19 (not recorded which). Both conserved end residues are part of each CDR3. The D gene is left open where the match is weak. Not every row has a clone size; where given, it reads once, few, many or a size class.

v_call	j_call	d_call	clone_size	cdr3_aa	cdr3_nt
TRBV4-2	TRBJ1-2	-	once	CASSQVGAYGYTF	TGTGCCAGCAGCCAAGTAGGGGCCTATGGCTACACCTTC
TRBV5-4	TRBJ1-1	-	-	CASSTQKRQDGTEAFF	TGTGCCAGCAGCACACAAAAAAGACAGGATGGCACTGAAGCTTTCTTT
TRBV18	TRBJ2-5	TRBD2	-	CASSPGTSGRQETQYF	TGTGCCAGCTCACCAGGGACTAGCGGACGACAAGAGACCCAGTACTTC
TRBV11-2	TRBJ1-1	TRBD1	-	CASSHRGPLNTEAFF	TGTGCCAGCAGCCACAGGGGCCCCTTGAACACTGAAGCTTTCTTT
TRBV7-6	TRBJ2-1	TRBD1	-	CASSPPGQGSYNEQFF	TGTGCCAGCAGCCCCCCGGGACAGGGATCCTACAATGAGCAGTTCTTC
TRBV21-1	TRBJ2-1	-	-	CASSKHNGGGSISYNEQFF	TGTGCCAGCAGCAAACATAACGGAGGAGGCTCCATCTCCTACAATGAGCAGTTCTTC
TRBV7-2	TRBJ2-7	-	-	CASSFDSVSYEQYF	TGTGCCAGCAGCTTCGACAGCGTCTCCTACGAGCAGTACTTC
TRBV9	TRBJ2-3	-	-	CASSVDGSPDTQYF	TGTGCCAGCAGCGTAGACGGGAGCCCAGATACGCAGTATTTT
TRBV6-5	TRBJ2-1	-	-	CASSSYPSSYNEQFF	TGTGCCAGCAGTTCTTACCCGAGCTCCTACAATGAGCAGTTCTTC
TRBV5-5	TRBJ2-1	-	-	CASSFSTALSYNEQFF	TGTGCCAGCAGCTTTTCAACAGCTCTCTCCTACAATGAGCAGTTCTTC
TRBV6-6	TRBJ2-5	-	once	CASRRERLETQYF	TGTGCCAGCAGGAGGGAGAGGCTGGAGACCCAGTACTTC
TRBV5-5	TRBJ1-5	TRBD1	-	CASSFTGTATGQPQHF	TGTGCCAGCAGCTTTACCGGGACAGCGACCGGTCAGCCCCAGCATTTT
TRBV15	TRBJ1-4	-	-	CATSRDSGPGTNEKLFF	TGTGCCACCAGCAGAGATAGTGGGCCGGGGACTAATGAAAAACTGTTTTTT
TRBV6-5	TRBJ2-7	TRBD2	-	CASRMGLAGGYEQYF	TGTGCCAGCAGGATGGGACTAGCGGGAGGCTACGAGCAGTACTTC
TRBV12-2	TRBJ1-6	-	-	CASRLVVAGGGWRLHF	TGTGCAAGTCGCTTAGTCGTGGCAGGGGGCGGGTGGCGCCTCCACTTT
TRBV6-5	TRBJ2-3	TRBD2	-	CASSYGLAGRDTQYF	TGTGCCAGCAGTTACGGACTAGCGGGCCGAGATACGCAGTATTTT
TRBV18	TRBJ2-7	TRBD1	-	CASSRDRGTFEQYF	TGTGCCAGCTCGAGGGACAGGGGGACGTTCGAGCAGTACTTC
TRBV13	TRBJ1-1	TRBD1	-	CASSTGALNTEAFF	TGTGCCAGCAGCACAGGGGCCTTGAACACTGAAGCTTTCTTT
TRBV15	TRBJ1-5	-	-	CATSRGGLSNQPQHF	TGTGCCACCAGCAGAGGGGGGCTGAGCAATCAGCCCCAGCATTTT
TRBV7-2	TRBJ1-1	TRBD1	-	CASSSQGGNTEAFF	TGTGCCAGCAGCTCACAGGGGGGGAACACTGAAGCTTTCTTT
TRBV4-1	TRBJ1-5	TRBD1	-	CASSQAGDRANQPQHF	TGCGCCAGCAGCCAAGCGGGGGACAGAGCCAATCAGCCCCAGCATTTT
TRBV4-2	TRBJ2-5	-	-	CASSPRHGGGETQYF	TGTGCCAGCAGCCCCCGCCACGGGGGAGGAGAGACCCAGTACTTC
TRBV3-1/TRBV3-2	TRBJ2-6	TRBD2	-	CASSQGLAGAGANVLTF	TGTGCCAGCAGCCAAGGACTAGCGGGAGCTGGGGCCAACGTCCTGACTTTC